This TCR beta chain was documented in a study of human T cells and chemical hapten exposure. Background on the study: Sensitization involved placing 2% DPC onto a 2 cm by 2 cm region of upper inner arm skin. Study outcomes and limitations: There were significantly more large CDR3 similarity clusters among expanded TCRs than among controls.

Ten or more counts support this clonotype. Its antigen remains unknown. Time point meaning: patch test 1, 2 weeks after DPC sensitization. Treatment denoted: therapeutic diphenylcyclopropenone sensitization with weekly scalp DPC. Ahead of each patch test application, blood was drawn. Using its own MiXCR run on the RACE reads, TCRdb lists one record per CDR3 protein. The table has roughly 380,000 distinct CDR3 sequences, around 4.8% seen once. There are 14 residues in the CDR3. V dropped 5 bases and J dropped 8 bases, with 18 bases sitting between them. The source is a woman in her forties or fifties with alopecia areata. Some clones in this sample may be carry-over from other donors' samples. The chain combines TRBV12-3 or TRBV12-4 with TRBJ1-2; D not certain. Source: whole blood, taken in connection with sensitization to the hapten diphenylcyclopropenone (DPC). This CDR3 is CASSPRLEAAGYTF. Here the CDR3 DNA reads TGTGCCAGCAGTCCACGCCTTGAGGCGGCCGGCTACACCTTC.